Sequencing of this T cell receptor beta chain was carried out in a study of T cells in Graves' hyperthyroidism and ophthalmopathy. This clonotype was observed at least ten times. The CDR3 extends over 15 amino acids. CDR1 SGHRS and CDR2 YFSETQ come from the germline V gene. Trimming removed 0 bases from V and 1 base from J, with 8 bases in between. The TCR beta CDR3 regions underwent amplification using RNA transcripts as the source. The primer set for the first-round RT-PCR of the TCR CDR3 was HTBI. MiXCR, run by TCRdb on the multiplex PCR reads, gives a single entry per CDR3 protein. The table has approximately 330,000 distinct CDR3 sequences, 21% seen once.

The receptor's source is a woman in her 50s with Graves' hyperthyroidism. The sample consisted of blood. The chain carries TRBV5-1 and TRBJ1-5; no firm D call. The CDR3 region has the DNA TGCGCCAGCAGCTTGGATGGGCAGAGCAATCAGCCCCAGCATTTT. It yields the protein CASSLDGQSNQPQHF.